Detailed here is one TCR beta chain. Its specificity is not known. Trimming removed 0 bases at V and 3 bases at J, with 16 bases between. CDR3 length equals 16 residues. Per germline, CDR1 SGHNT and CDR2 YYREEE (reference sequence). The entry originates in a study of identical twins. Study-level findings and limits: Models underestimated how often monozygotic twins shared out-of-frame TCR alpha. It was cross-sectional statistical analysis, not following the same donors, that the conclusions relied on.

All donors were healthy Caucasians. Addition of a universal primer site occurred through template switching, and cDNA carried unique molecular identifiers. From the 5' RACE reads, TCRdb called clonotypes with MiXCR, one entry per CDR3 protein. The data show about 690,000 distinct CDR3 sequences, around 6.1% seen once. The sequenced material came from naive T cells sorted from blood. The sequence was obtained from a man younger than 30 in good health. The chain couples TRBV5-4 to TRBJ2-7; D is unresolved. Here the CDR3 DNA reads TGTGCCAGCAGCTTGGCACCCGAAGGTGCCTACTACGAGCAGTACTTC. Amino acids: CASSLAPEGAYYEQYF.